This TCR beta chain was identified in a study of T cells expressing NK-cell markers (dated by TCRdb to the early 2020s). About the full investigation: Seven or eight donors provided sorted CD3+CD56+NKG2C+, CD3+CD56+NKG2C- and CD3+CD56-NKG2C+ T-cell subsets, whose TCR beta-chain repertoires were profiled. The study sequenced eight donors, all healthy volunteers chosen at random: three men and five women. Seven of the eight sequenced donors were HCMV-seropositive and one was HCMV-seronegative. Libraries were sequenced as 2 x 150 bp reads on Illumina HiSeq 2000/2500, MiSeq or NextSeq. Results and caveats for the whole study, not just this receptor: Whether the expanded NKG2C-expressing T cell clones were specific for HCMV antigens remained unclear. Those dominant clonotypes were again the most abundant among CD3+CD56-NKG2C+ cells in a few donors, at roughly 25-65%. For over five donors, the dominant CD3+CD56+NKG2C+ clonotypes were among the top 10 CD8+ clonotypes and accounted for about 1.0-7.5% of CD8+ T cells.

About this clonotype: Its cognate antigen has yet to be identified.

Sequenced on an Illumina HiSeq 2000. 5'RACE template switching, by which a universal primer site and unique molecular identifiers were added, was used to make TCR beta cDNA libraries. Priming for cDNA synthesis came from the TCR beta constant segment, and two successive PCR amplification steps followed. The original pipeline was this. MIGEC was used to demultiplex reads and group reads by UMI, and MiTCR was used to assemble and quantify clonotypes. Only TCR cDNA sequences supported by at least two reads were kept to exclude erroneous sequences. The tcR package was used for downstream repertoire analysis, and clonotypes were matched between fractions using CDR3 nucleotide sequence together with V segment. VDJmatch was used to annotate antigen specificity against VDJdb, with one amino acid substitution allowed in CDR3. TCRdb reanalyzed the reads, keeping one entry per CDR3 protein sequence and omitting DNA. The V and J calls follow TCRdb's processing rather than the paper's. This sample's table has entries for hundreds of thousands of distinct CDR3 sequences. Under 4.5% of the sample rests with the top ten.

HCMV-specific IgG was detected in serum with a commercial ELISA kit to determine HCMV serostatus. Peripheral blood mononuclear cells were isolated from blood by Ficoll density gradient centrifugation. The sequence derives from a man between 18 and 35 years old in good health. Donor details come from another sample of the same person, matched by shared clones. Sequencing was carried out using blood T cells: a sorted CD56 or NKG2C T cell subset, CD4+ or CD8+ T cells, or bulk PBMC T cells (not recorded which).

The CDR3 corresponds to CATSDPLAGLVDEQFF. The sequence is built from TRBV24-1 and TRBJ2-1; the D call from TCRdb, TRBD2, cannot be confirmed without DNA. The germline V gene supplies CDR1 KGHDR and CDR2 SFDVKD. Its CDR3 holds 16 amino acids, cysteine through phenylalanine. No DNA sequence is on record.